This T cell receptor beta chain emerged from a study of Graves' ophthalmopathy and Graves' hyperthyroidism. Whole-study findings and limits: Among expanded thyroid clonotypes above 0.001 frequency, most also occurred in blood.

Worth noting for this clonotype: Antigen specificity is unknown.

Transcripts of RNA were the source for amplifying TCR beta CDR3 regions. HTBI-primed first-round RT-PCR preceded second-round multiplex PCR. MiXCR, run by TCRdb on the multiplex PCR reads, gives a single entry per CDR3 protein. The table includes hundreds of thousands of distinct CDR3 sequences, over 20% detected once. The CDR3 is 12 residues long. Trimming shortened V by 10 bases and J by 3 bases, and 9 bases separated the two germline ends. CDR1 and CDR2 (germline): SNHLY, FYNNEI. Input material: peripheral blood. The J gene is TRBJ2-2, the V gene TRBV2; D gene ambiguous. The TCR sequence derives from a woman between 18 and 29 years old with stable Graves' hyperthyroidism. CDR3 DNA sequence: TGTGCCACTCCACAAGACACCGGGGAGCTGTTTTTT. Protein: CATPQDTGELFF.